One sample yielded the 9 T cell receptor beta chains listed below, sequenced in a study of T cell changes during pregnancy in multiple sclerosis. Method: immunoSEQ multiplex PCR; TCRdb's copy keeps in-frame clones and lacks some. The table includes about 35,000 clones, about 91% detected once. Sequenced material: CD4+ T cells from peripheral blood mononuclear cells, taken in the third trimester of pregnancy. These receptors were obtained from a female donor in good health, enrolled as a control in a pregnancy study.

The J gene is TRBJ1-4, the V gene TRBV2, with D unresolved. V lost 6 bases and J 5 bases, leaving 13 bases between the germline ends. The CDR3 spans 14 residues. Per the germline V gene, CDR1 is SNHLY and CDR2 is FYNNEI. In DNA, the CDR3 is TGTGCCAGCAGGGCCGGGTCGTCGAATGAAAAACTGTTTTTT. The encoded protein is CASRAGSSNEKLFF. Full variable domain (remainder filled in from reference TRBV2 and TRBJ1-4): EPEVTQTPSHQVTQMGQEVILRCVPISNHLYFYWYRQILGQKVEFLVSFYNNEISEKSEIFDDQFSVERPDGSNFTLKIRSTKLEDSAMYFCASRAGSSNEKLFFGSGTQLSVL.

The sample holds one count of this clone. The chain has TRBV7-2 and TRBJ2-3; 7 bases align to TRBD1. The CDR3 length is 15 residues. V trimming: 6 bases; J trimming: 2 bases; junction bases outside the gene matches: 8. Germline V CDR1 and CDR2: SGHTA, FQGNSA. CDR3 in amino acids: CASSTVTGNTDTQYF. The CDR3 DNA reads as TGTGCCAGCAGTACCGTGACAGGGAACACAGATACGCAGTATTTT.

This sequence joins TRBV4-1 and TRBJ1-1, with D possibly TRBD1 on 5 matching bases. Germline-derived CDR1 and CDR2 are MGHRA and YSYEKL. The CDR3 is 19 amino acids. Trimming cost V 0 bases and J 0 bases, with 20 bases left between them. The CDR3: CASSQEGGQGPPMNTEAFF. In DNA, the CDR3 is TGCGCCAGCAGCCAAGAGGGTGGGCAGGGCCCTCCCATGAACACTGAAGCTTTCTTT.

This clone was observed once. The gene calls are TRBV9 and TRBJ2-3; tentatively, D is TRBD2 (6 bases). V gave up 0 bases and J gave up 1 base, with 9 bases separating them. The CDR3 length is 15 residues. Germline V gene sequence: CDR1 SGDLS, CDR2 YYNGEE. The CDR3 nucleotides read TGTGCCAGCAGCGTAGCAGGAGGGGGCACAGATACGCAGTATTTT. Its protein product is CASSVAGGGTDTQYF.

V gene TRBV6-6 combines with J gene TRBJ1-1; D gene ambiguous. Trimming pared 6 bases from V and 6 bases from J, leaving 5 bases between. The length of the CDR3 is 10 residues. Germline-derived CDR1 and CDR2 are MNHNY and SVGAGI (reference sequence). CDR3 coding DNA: TGTGCCAGCAGGTTCGCTGAAGCTTTCTTT. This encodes CASRFAEAFF.

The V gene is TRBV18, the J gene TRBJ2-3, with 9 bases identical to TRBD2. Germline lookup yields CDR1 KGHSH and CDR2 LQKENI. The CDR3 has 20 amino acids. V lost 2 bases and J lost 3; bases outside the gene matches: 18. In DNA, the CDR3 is TGTGCCAGCTCACCAAGATACACAGATTTACCTAGCGGGACAACAGATACGCAGTATTTT. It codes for CASSPRYTDLPSGTTDTQYF.

CDR3 sequence reads: CASSQGRANTEAFF. The CDR3 DNA reads as TGTGCCAGCAGCCAAGGCAGGGCGAACACTGAAGCTTTCTTT. The chain employs TRBV14 and TRBJ1-1; D may be TRBD1 (5 bases). Trimming left V 1 base short and J 1 base short, with 7 bases between. CDR1 and CDR2 from the germline V gene are SGHDN and FVKESK. The CDR3 sequence is 14 residues long.

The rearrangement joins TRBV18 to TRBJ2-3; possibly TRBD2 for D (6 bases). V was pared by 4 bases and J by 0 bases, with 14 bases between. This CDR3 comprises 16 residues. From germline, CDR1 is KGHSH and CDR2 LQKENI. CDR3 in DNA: TGTGCCAGCTCACTTACCGGGACTCCTAGCACAGATACGCAGTATTTT. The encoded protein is CASSLTGTPSTDTQYF. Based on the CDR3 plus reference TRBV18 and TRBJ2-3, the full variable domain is NAGVMQNPRHLVRRRGQEARLRCSPMKGHSHVYWYRQLPEEGLKFMVYLQKENIIDESGMPKERFSAEFPKEGPSILRIQQVVRGDSAAYFCASSLTGTPSTDTQYFGPGTRLTVL.

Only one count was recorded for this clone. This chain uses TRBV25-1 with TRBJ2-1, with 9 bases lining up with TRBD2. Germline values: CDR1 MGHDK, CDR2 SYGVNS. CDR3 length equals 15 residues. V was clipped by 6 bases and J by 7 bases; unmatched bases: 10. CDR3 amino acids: CASRHSGRLPNEQFF. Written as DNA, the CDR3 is TGTGCCAGCAGACATAGCGGGAGACTTCCAAATGAGCAGTTCTTC.